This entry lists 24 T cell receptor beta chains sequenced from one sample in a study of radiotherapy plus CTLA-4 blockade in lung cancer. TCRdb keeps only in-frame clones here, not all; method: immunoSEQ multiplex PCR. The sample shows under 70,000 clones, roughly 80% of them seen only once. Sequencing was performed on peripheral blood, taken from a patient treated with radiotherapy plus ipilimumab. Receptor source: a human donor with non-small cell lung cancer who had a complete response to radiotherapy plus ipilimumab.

For the CDR3, the DNA is TGTGCCAGCGGTAGGGGCGTATGGGAGACCCAGTACTTC. Protein product: CASGRGVWETQYF. The chain uses TRBV6-5 and TRBJ2-5, with D tentatively TRBD1 (5 bases). The germline V gene encodes CDR1 MNHEY and CDR2 SVGAGI. The CDR3 covers 13 residues. Deletions cut 8 bases from V and 5 bases from J, with 15 bases between.

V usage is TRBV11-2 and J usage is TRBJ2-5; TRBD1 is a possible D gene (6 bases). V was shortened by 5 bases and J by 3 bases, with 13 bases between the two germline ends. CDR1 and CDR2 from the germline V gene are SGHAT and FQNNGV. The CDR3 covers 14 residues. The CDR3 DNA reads TGTGCCAGCAGCCAGTCATCAGGGGAAGAGACCCAGTACTTC. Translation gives CASSQSSGEETQYF.

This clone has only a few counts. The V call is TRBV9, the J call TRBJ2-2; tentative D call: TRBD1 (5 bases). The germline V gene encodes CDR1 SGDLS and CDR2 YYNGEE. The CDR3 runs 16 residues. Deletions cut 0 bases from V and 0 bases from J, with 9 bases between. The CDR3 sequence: CASSVEGSANTGELFF. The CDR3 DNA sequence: TGTGCCAGCAGCGTAGAGGGGTCCGCGAACACCGGGGAGCTGTTTTTT.

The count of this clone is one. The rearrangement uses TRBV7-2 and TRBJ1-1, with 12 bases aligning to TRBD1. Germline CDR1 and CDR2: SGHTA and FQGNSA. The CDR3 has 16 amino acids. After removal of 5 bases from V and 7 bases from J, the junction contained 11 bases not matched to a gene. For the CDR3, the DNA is TGTGCCAGCAGCGTTTGGGGGACAGGGGGCGTTAATGAAGCTTTCTTT. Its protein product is CASSVWGTGGVNEAFF. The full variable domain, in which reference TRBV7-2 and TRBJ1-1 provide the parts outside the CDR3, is GAGVSQSPSNKVTEKGKDVELRCDPISGHTALYWYRQSLGQGLEFLIYFQGNSAPDKSGLPSDRFSAERTGGSVSTLTIQRTQQEDSAVYLCASSVWGTGGVNEAFFGQGTRLTVV.

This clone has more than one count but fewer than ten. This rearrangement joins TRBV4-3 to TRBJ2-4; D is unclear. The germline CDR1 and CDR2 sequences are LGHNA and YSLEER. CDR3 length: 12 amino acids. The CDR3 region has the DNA TGCGTTTTAAGTTTCTGGAAGAACATTCAGTACTTC. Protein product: CVLSFWKNIQYF.

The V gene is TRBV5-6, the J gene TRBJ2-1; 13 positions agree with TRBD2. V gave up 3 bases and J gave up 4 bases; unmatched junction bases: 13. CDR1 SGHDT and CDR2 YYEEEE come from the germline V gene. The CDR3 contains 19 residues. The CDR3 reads CASSSGGLAGLSRYNEQFF. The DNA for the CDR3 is TGTGCCAGCAGCTCTGGGGGACTAGCGGGGCTGTCAAGGTACAATGAGCAGTTCTTC.

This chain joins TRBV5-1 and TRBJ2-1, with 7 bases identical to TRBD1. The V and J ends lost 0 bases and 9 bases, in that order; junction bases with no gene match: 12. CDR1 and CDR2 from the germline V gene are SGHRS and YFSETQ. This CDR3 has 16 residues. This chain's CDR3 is CASSLGSRQGRVEQFF. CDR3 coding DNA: TGCGCCAGCAGCTTGGGTTCGAGACAGGGACGGGTTGAGCAGTTCTTC.

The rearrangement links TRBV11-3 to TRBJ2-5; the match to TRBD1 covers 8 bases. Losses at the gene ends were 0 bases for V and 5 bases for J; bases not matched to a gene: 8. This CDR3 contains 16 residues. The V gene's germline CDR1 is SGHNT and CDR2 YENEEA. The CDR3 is CASSLESAGGYETQYF. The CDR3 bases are TGTGCCAGCAGCTTAGAGTCAGCAGGGGGCTATGAGACCCAGTACTTC.

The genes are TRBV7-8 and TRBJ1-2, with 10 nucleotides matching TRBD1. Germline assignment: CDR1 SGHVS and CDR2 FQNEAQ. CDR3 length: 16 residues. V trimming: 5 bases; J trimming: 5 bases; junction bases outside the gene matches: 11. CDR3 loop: CASSIRDRGFWYGYTF. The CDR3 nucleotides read TGTGCCAGCAGCATCCGGGACAGGGGCTTCTGGTATGGCTACACCTTC.

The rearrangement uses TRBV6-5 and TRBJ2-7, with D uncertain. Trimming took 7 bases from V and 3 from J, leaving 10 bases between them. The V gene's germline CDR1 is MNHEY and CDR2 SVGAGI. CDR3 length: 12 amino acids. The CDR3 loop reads CASKAVSYEQYF. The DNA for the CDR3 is TGTGCCAGCAAGGCGGTTAGCTACGAGCAGTACTTC.

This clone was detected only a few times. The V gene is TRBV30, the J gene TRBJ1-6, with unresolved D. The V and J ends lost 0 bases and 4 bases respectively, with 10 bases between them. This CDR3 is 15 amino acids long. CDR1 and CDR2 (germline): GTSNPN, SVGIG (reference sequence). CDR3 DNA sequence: TGTGCCTGGAGTGTAAGGGCCGTTTATAATTCACCCCTCCACTTT. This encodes CAWSVRAVYNSPLHF.

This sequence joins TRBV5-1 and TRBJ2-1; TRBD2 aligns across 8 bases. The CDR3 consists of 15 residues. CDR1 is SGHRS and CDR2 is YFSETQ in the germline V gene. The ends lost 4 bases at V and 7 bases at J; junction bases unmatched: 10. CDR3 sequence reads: CASSPTSGGRNEQFF. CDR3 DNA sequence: TGCGCCAGCAGCCCCACCTCTGGCGGGAGGAATGAGCAGTTCTTC. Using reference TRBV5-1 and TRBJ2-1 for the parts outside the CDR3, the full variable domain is KAGVTQTPRYLIKTRGQQVTLSCSPISGHRSVSWYQQTPGQGLQFLFEYFSETQRNKGNFPGRFSGRQFSNSRSEMNVSTLELGDSALYLCASSPTSGGRNEQFFGPGTRLTVL.

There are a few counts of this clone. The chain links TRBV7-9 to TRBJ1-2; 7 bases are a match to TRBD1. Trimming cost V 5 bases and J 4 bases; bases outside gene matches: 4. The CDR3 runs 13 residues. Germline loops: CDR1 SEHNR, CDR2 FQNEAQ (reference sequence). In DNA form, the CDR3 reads TGTGCCAGCAGCAACGGGACAGCCTATGGCTACACCTTC. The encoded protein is CASSNGTAYGYTF.

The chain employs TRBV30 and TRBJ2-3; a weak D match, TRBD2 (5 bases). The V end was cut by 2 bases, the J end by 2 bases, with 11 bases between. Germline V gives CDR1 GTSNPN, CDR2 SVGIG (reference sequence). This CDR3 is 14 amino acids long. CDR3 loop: CAWSTGLSTDTQYF. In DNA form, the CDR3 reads TGTGCCTGGAGTACCGGACTTTCCACAGATACGCAGTATTTT.

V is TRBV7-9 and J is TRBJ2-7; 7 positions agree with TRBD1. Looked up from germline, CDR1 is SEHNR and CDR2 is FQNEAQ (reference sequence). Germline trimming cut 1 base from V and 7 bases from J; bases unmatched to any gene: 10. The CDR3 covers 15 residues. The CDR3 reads CASSLGDSYTGEQYF. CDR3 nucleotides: TGTGCCAGCAGCTTAGGGGACAGCTATACCGGGGAGCAGTACTTC.

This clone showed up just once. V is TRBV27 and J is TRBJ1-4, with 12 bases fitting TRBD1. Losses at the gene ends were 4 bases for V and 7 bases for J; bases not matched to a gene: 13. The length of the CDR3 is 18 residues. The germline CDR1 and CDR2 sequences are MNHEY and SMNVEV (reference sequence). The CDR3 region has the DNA TGTGCCAGCAGTTCCCCGGGACAGGGGGCGCTTTTATTTGAAAAACTGTTTTTT. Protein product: CASSSPGQGALLFEKLFF.

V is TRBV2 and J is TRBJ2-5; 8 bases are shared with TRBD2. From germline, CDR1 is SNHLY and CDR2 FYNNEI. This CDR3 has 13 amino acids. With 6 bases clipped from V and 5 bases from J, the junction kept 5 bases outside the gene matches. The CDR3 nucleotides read TGTGCCAGCAGGCAGCGGGGGTTGGAGACCCAGTACTTC. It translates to CASRQRGLETQYF. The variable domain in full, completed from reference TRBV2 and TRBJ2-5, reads EPEVTQTPSHQVTQMGQEVILRCVPISNHLYFYWYRQILGQKVEFLVSFYNNEISEKSEIFDDQFSVERPDGSNFTLKIRSTKLEDSAMYFCASRQRGLETQYFGPGTRLLVL.

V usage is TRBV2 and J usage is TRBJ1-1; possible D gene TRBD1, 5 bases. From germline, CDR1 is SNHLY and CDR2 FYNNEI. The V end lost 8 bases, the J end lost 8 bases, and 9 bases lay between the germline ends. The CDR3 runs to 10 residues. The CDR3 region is CASAGQEAFF. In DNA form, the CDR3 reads TGTGCCAGCGCAGGGCAGGAAGCTTTCTTT. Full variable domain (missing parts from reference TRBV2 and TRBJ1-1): EPEVTQTPSHQVTQMGQEVILRCVPISNHLYFYWYRQILGQKVEFLVSFYNNEISEKSEIFDDQFSVERPDGSNFTLKIRSTKLEDSAMYFCASAGQEAFFGQGTRLTVV.

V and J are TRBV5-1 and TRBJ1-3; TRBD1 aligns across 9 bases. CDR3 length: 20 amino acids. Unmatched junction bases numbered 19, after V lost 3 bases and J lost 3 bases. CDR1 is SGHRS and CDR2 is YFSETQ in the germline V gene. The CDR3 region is CASSSQTSTGQGGSGNTIYF. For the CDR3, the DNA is TGCGCCAGCAGCTCCCAGACATCTACGGGACAGGGAGGAAGTGGAAACACCATATATTTT.

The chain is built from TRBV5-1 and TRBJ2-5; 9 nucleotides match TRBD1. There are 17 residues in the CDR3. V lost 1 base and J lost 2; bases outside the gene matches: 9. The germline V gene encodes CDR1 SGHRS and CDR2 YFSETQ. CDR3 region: CASSLQPGQGLQETQYF. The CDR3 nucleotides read TGCGCCAGCAGCTTGCAGCCCGGACAGGGGTTGCAAGAGACCCAGTACTTC.

CDR3 nucleotides: TGTGCCAGCAGGGGGAACGACAGGGAAGGAGCTAATTCACCCCTCCACTTT. This encodes CASRGNDREGANSPLHF. This chain links TRBV7-2 with TRBJ1-6; 7 positions match TRBD1. The V gene end was trimmed by 6 bases and the J gene end by 6 bases; junction bases not matched to a gene: 14. This CDR3 has 17 amino acids. In germline, CDR1 is SGHTA, CDR2 FQGNSA.

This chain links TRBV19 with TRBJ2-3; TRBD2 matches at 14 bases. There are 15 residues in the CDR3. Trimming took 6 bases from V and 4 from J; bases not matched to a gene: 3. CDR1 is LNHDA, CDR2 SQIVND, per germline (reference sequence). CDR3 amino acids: CASRTTSGGADTQYF. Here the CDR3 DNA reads TGTGCCAGTAGAACGACTAGCGGGGGGGCAGATACGCAGTATTTT.

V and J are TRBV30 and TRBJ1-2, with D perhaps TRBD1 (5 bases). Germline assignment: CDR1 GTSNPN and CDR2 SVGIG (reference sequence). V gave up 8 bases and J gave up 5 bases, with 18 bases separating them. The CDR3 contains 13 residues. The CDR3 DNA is TGTGCCGGAAGGCGCGGGGGACCTTATGGCTACACCTTC. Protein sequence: CAGRRGGPYGYTF.

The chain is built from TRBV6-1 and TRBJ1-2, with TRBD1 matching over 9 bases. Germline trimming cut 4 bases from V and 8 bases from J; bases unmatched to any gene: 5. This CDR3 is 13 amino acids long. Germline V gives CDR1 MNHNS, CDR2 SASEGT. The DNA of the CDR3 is TGTGCCAGCAGTGCACGGACAGGGGAAGGCTACACCTTC. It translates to CASSARTGEGYTF.